This T cell receptor (beta chain) was captured in a study of T-cell reconstitution after alpha-beta-depleted transplantation in children. Study outcomes and limitations: The authors attributed T-cell counts and diversity one year after transplant mostly to newly produced T cells. Several hundred rapidly expanded clones from non-depleted graft cells reportedly supplied alpha-beta T cells about two months post-transplant. Some patients' high day-60 TCRbeta diversity was attributed to recipient cells surviving conditioning.

This sample's TCRbeta library carried unique molecular identifier barcodes. Via MiXCR, TCRdb re-called the PCR reads, giving one row per CDR3 protein. The data show 530,000 or so distinct CDR3 sequences, with over 20% seen just once and about a third held by the top ten. Concerning this clonotype: Its antigen remains unidentified.

Germline assignment: CDR1 SGHRS and CDR2 YFSETQ. The CDR3 totals 16 residues. V dropped 0 bases and J dropped 4 bases, with 16 bases sitting between them. The rearrangement uses TRBV5-1 and TRBJ1-1; D may be TRBD1 (6 bases). Specimen: PBMCs, collected before TCRalphabeta/CD19-depleted stem cell transplant. This sequence was found in a boy less than two years old with Wiskott-Aldrich syndrome, due to receive a stem cell transplant. The CDR3 sequence: CASSLEAGASGTEAFF. CDR3 nucleotide sequence: TGCGCCAGCAGCTTGGAGGCAGGGGCGAGCGGCACTGAAGCTTTCTTT.